The entry that follows covers one TCR beta chain sequence. Its antigen is currently unknown. Sequencing used immunoSEQ multiplex PCR; TCRdb keeps in-frame clones, though not all of them. The sample holds 17,000 or so clones; roughly 70% are singletons and the top ten take around 9%. The sample is drawn from a study of vaccination effects on CD4 cells after COVID-19. Study overall: The median interval between the second dose and post-vaccine sampling was 72 days.

CDR1 SQVTM and CDR2 ANQGSEA come from the germline V gene. The V segment lost 5 bases and the J segment 3 bases; nucleotides outside the gene matches: 11. The CDR3 covers 15 residues. Study-wide results and caveats: Pronounced clonal contraction occurred in clones induced by infection and by vaccine late after vaccination.

Antigen-specific CD4+ T cell clonotypes were called by their expansion after viral peptide-pool culture in ViraFEST. After more than 8 days in culture, the CD4+ T cells were isolated. Subjects were given two BNT162b2 or mRNA-1273 vaccine doses. Vaccinated recipients, who were negative for nucleocapsid antibodies, had no history of SARS-CoV-2 infection. Supplemented with about 9.9 IU/ml IL-2 and roughly 10 ug/ml peptides, around 2 million PBMC per well were kept in culture. This clonotype was sampled from a human donor who received a COVID-19 vaccine. The material sequenced was CD4+ T cells from PBMCs cultured with SARS-CoV-2 spike peptides, taken after COVID-19 vaccination. This chain connects TRBV29-1 to TRBJ1-1; TRBD1 matches 8 bases. The CDR3 here is CSVCSSRGLDTEAFF. CDR3 nucleotides: TGCAGCGTTTGCTCTTCCAGGGGGCTGGACACTGAAGCTTTCTTT.